The rows below give T cell receptor beta chains drawn from one sample of a study of regulatory T cells in long-lasting Graves disease. One entry per CDR3 protein results from TCRdb running MiXCR on the multiplex PCR reads. Of approximately 360,000 distinct CDR3 sequences listed, approximately 12% are singletons. Separately, the same data were catalogued under a study of T cells in Graves' hyperthyroidism and ophthalmopathy.

This specimen consisted of peripheral blood mononuclear cells (PBMCs), obtained at new diagnosis, from a patient treated with antithyroid drugs. Every receptor here comes from a woman aged 18-29 years with Graves disease. Both conserved end residues are part of each CDR3. The order of the fields is V gene, J gene, D gene, clone size, CDR3 protein, CDR3 DNA. The D gene is left open where the match is weak. Expanded clones are given a class, and other clones once, few, many or no size at all.

>TRBV29-1|TRBJ2-7|-|-
CSVNQGLEQYF
TGCAGCGTCAACCAGGGGCTCGAGCAGTACTTC
>TRBV19|TRBJ2-7|-|-
CASSNLGRRGDYEQYF
TGTGCCAGTAGTAACCTGGGACGGAGGGGGGATTACGAGCAGTACTTC
>TRBV24-1|TRBJ2-3|-|many
CATSDDRLESDTQYF
TGTGCCACCAGTGACGACCGACTAGAGTCTGATACGCAGTATTTT
>TRBV27|TRBJ1-2|-|many
CASSLAGANYGYTF
TGTGCCAGCAGCCTAGCAGGGGCGAACTATGGCTACACCTTC
>TRBV20-1|TRBJ2-7|-|many
CSASRGKSYEQYF
TGCAGTGCTAGTAGGGGGAAGTCCTACGAGCAGTACTTC
>TRBV6-9|TRBJ2-5|-|many
CASSLGGAQYF
TGTGCCAGCAGTTTGGGGGGTGCCCAGTACTTC
>TRBV20-1|TRBJ2-5|-|many
CSATLTARETQYF
TGCAGTGCTACCTTAACTGCGAGGGAGACCCAGTACTTC
>TRBV4-1|TRBJ1-1|-|-
CASSQDGPGRMNTEAFF
TGCGCCAGCAGCCAAGACGGCCCAGGCCGGATGAACACTGAAGCTTTCTTT
>TRBV7-8|TRBJ2-3|-|many
CASSLAVVYTDTQYF
TGTGCCAGCAGCTTAGCGGTGGTGTACACAGATACGCAGTATTTT
>TRBV7-3|TRBJ2-1|TRBD2|many
CASSFGGGPNNEQFF
TGTGCCAGCAGCTTCGGCGGGGGGCCAAACAATGAGCAGTTCTTC
>TRBV7-8|TRBJ1-1|TRBD1|many
CASSLDRDSLEAFF
TGTGCCAGCAGCTTAGACCGGGACAGCCTTGAAGCTTTCTTT
>TRBV7-2|TRBJ2-1|TRBD1|many
CASYPLGTGSYNEQFF
TGTGCCAGCTACCCGCTTGGGACAGGGTCTTACAATGAGCAGTTCTTC
>TRBV4-3|TRBJ1-4|-|many
CASSSSAGPGSEKLFF
TGCGCCAGCAGCTCCTCTGCGGGACCCGGGTCCGAAAAACTGTTTTTT
>TRBV7-7|TRBJ2-3|-|many
CASSHYGGADTQYF
TGTGCTAGCAGTCACTACGGAGGTGCAGATACGCAGTATTTT
>TRBV2|TRBJ2-3|-|many
CASSEGLTSTDTQYF
TGTGCCAGCTCCGAGGGCCTGACTAGCACAGATACGCAGTATTTT
>TRBV24-1|TRBJ2-1|-|many
CATSDPRGGNEQFF
TGTGCCACCAGTGATCCCAGGGGTGGCAATGAGCAGTTCTTC
>TRBV7-2|TRBJ1-5|-|few
CASSLTLSWGSNQPQHF
TGTGCCAGCAGCTTAACTTTGTCGTGGGGGAGCAATCAGCCCCAGCATTTT
>TRBV28|TRBJ2-7|TRBD2|many
CASSHSGRASYEQYF
TGTGCCAGCAGTCACAGCGGGAGGGCCTCGTACGAGCAGTACTTC
>TRBV13|TRBJ1-2|TRBD1|many
CASSPTGVEDGYTF
TGTGCCAGCAGCCCGACAGGGGTTGAGGATGGCTACACCTTC
>TRBV20-1|TRBJ2-1|-|-
CSAGRFREWIGNEQFF
TGCAGTGCTGGGAGGTTTAGGGAGTGGATCGGAAATGAGCAGTTCTTC
>TRBV6-1|TRBJ2-1|TRBD2|many
CASREGGRARNEQFF
TGTGCCAGCAGGGAAGGCGGGAGGGCAAGGAATGAGCAGTTCTTC
>TRBV7-9|TRBJ2-5|TRBD2|many
CASSHLRRPGLGKQETQYF
TGTGCCAGCTCTCATCTTAGACGTCCGGGACTAGGGAAGCAAGAGACCCAGTACTTC
>TRBV20-1|TRBJ1-1|TRBD1|few
CSARAQPFKVPFTGDRGSTEAFF
TGCAGTGCTAGAGCCCAACCGTTTAAGGTCCCGTTTACGGGGGACAGGGGGTCAACTGAAGCTTTCTTT
>TRBV20-1|TRBJ1-1|-|many
CSAREVRQGGTEAFF
TGCAGTGCTAGAGAAGTGAGGCAGGGTGGGACTGAAGCTTTCTTT
>TRBV28|TRBJ2-7|TRBD2|many
CASSSVGLAGNYEQYF
TGTGCCAGCAGTTCTGTAGGACTAGCGGGGAACTACGAGCAGTACTTC
>TRBV7-9|TRBJ2-5|-|many
CASSLVSRSSSQYF
TGTGCCAGCAGCTTAGTATCCAGGTCATCTTCCCAGTACTTC
>TRBV20-1|TRBJ2-7|TRBD2|many
CSAATSEPYEQYF
TGCAGTGCTGCCACTAGCGAGCCCTACGAGCAGTACTTC
>TRBV11-3|TRBJ1-1|-|few
CASSHGTLEAFF
TGTGCCAGCAGCCATGGGACACTTGAAGCTTTCTTT
>TRBV7-9|TRBJ1-5|-|-
CASSLAARPNQPQHF
TGTGCCAGCAGCTTAGCGGCGCGGCCCAATCAGCCCCAGCATTTT
>TRBV28|TRBJ2-4|-|-
CASSFYDRDIQYF
TGTGCCAGCAGTTTTTACGATAGGGACATTCAGTACTTC
>TRBV19|TRBJ2-3|-|few
CASSIATSTDTQYF
TGTGCCAGTAGTATCGCCACTAGCACAGATACGCAGTATTTT
>TRBV5-1|TRBJ1-1|TRBD1|-
CASSLGQGARMLTEAFF
TGCGCCAGCAGCCTCGGACAGGGGGCGCGGATGCTCACTGAAGCTTTCTTT
>TRBV6-2/TRBV6-3|TRBJ2-1|-|-
CASSNPEDPRTGLNEQFF
TGTGCCAGCAGTAACCCGGAGGACCCGCGGACCGGCCTCAATGAGCAGTTCTTC
>TRBV6-5|TRBJ2-7|TRBD2|once
CASSYFKLLSGTSYEQYF
TGTGCCAGCAGTTACTTTAAGCTCCTTAGCGGGACCTCCTACGAGCAGTACTTC
>TRBV29-1|TRBJ1-1|TRBD1|many
CSAEDRQNTEAFF
TGCAGCGCGGAGGACAGGCAGAACACTGAAGCTTTCTTT
>TRBV7-8|TRBJ1-2|TRBD1|many
CASSFQGAGYTF
TGTGCCAGCAGTTTTCAGGGGGCTGGCTACACCTTC
>TRBV12-3/TRBV12-4|TRBJ2-4|TRBD2|many
CASSFLSGGVGNIQYF
TGTGCCAGCAGTTTTCTTAGCGGGGGGGTGGGCAACATTCAGTACTTC
>TRBV7-3|TRBJ1-2|-|few
CASSSVPPGVYGYTF
TGTGCCAGCAGCTCGGTCCCCCCGGGGGTATATGGCTACACCTTC
>TRBV6-1|TRBJ2-1|-|many
CASSRRPGSIDEQFF
TGTGCCAGCAGTCGGCGTCCGGGGAGTATCGATGAGCAGTTCTTC
>TRBV5-1|TRBJ1-5|-|many
CASSLVGDSNQPQHF
TGCGCCAGCAGCTTGGTGGGAGATAGCAATCAGCCCCAGCATTTT
>TRBV10-3|TRBJ2-3|-|many
CAIKRGASTDTQYF
TGTGCCATCAAACGGGGAGCTAGCACAGATACGCAGTATTTT
>TRBV2|TRBJ2-5|TRBD1|many
CASRTLGQRTQYF
TGTGCCAGCAGAACATTGGGACAGCGGACCCAGTACTTC
>TRBV11-2|TRBJ1-2|-|many
CASSLVALTYGYTF
TGTGCCAGCAGCTTAGTTGCTTTGACCTATGGCTACACCTTC
>TRBV7-2|TRBJ1-5|-|many
CASSLAGDSNQPQHF
TGTGCCAGCAGCTTGGCCGGCGATAGCAATCAGCCCCAGCATTTT
>TRBV29-1|TRBJ2-7|-|many
CSVERDSPYGYEQYF
TGCAGCGTTGAACGCGACTCACCGTATGGCTACGAGCAGTACTTC
>TRBV11-2|TRBJ1-3|TRBD1|-
CASSSGQFGNTIYF
TGTGCCAGCAGCTCGGGACAGTTTGGAAACACCATATATTTT
>TRBV6-1|TRBJ2-4|-|-
CASRNTTPWWANIQYF
TGTGCCAGCAGGAACACGACACCTTGGTGGGCGAACATTCAGTACTTC
>TRBV10-3|TRBJ1-2|TRBD1|many
CAISGQGSYGYTF
TGTGCCATCAGTGGACAGGGGTCATATGGCTACACCTTC
>TRBV6-2/TRBV6-3|TRBJ2-4|-|-
CASSYSTLGKNIQYF
TGTGCCAGCAGTTACTCGACGCTAGGGAAAAACATTCAGTACTTC
>TRBV29-1|TRBJ2-7|-|many
CSVETGYEQYF
TGCAGCGTTGAAACTGGCTACGAGCAGTACTTC
>TRBV6-5|TRBJ1-1|-|many
CASSYSQGSKVAFF
TGTGCCAGCAGTTACTCACAGGGTTCGAAGGTAGCTTTCTTT
>TRBV5-5|TRBJ2-1|-|few
CASSLRASSSYNEQFF
TGTGCCAGCAGCTTGAGAGCGTCGAGCTCCTACAATGAGCAGTTCTTC
>TRBV12-5|TRBJ1-1|-|many
CASGPPGIWTEAFF
TGTGCTAGTGGTCCGCCCGGGATATGGACTGAAGCTTTCTTT
>TRBV7-9|TRBJ2-1|-|many
CASSSRTLNNEQFF
TGTGCCAGCAGCTCCAGGACGCTAAACAATGAGCAGTTCTTC